Below, one T cell receptor beta chain is given with its context. The data stem from a study of CD8+CD57+ T cells in acquired aplastic anemia. Genomic DNA served as template for TCR beta VDJ and CDR3 profiling. TCRdb reprocessed the reads with MiXCR, giving one entry per CDR3 protein. The sample includes under 200,000 distinct CDR3 sequences, 50% to 75% of them seen just once. The sequenced material came from sorted CD4+, CD8+, or CD8+CD57+ T cells (not recorded which) from PBMCs. The sequence derives from a human donor in good health.

The CDR3 here is CSSGGLAGEQYF. The CDR3 region has the DNA TGCAGCAGTGGGGGACTAGCGGGCGAGCAGTACTTC. The V call is TRBV29-1, the J call TRBJ2-7; 12 bases align to TRBD2. V gave up 8 bases and J gave up 6 bases; unmatched junction bases: 5. CDR1 and CDR2 from the germline V gene are SQVTM and ANQGSEA. The CDR3 length is 12 residues.